These 18 T cell receptor beta chains were sequenced from one sample in a study of T cells expressing NK-cell markers. TCRdb re-called the 5' RACE reads; one entry per CDR3 protein, DNA not given. Recorded for this sample: some 500,000 distinct CDR3 sequences. Sequencing was carried out using blood T cells: a sorted CD56 or NKG2C T cell subset, CD4+ or CD8+ T cells, or bulk PBMC T cells (not recorded which). All receptors derive from a woman aged 50 to 60 in good health.

The chain has TRBV7-3 and TRBJ2-3; TCRdb's assignment of TRBD2 cannot be checked, as there is no DNA. The CDR3 totals 14 residues. Germline CDR1 is SGHTA and CDR2 is FQGTGA. This CDR3 is CASSSSGMQGGQYF.

V gene TRBV11-2 combines with J gene TRBJ2-3; TCRdb's D call, TRBD2, is unchecked because there is no DNA. Germline V gene sequence: CDR1 SGHAT, CDR2 FQNNGV. This CDR3 contains 15 residues. CDR3 sequence: CASSLGAGGLNTQYF.

The V and J genes are TRBV7-9 and TRBJ1-2. The CDR3 sequence is 15 residues long. Germline V gene lookup returns CDR1 SEHNR and CDR2 FQNEAQ (reference sequence). The CDR3 reads CASSLESATFYGYTF. Combining the CDR3 with reference TRBV7-9 and TRBJ1-2 gives the whole variable domain DTGVSQNPRHKITKRGQNVTFRCDPISEHNRLYWYRQTLGQGPEFLTYFQNEAQLEKSRLLSDRFSAERPKGSFSTLEIQRTEQGDSAMYLCASSLESATFYGYTFGSGTRLTVV.

This chain connects TRBV7-8 to TRBJ2-1; TCRdb's assignment of TRBD2 cannot be checked, as there is no DNA. Germline CDR1 and CDR2: SGHVS and FQNEAQ. The CDR3 has 16 residues. The CDR3 sequence: CASSGRRTRPYNEQFF.

The chain combines TRBV29-1 with TRBJ2-4; TCRdb's D call, TRBD1, is unchecked because there is no DNA. Germline V gene sequence: CDR1 SQVTM, CDR2 ANQGSEA. CDR3 size: 15 residues. The CDR3 here is CSVAGGRLTKNIQYF.

J is TRBJ1-5 and V is TRBV24-1; the D call of TRBD1 rests on TCRdb alone, since no DNA is present to check it. Germline values: CDR1 KGHDR, CDR2 SFDVKD. The CDR3 is 18 residues long. The CDR3 spells CATSDPGTAHGGNQPQHF.

V is TRBV7-3 and J is TRBJ2-1. There are 13 residues in the CDR3. Germline lookup yields CDR1 SGHTA and CDR2 FQGTGA. CDR3 in amino acids: CASSLITWGEQFF. The whole variable domain, remainder taken from reference TRBV7-3 and TRBJ2-1, is GAGVSQTPSNKVTEKGKYVELRCDPISGHTALYWYRQSLGQGPEFLIYFQGTGAADDSGLPNDRFFAVRPEGSVSTLKIQRTERGDSAVYLCASSLITWGEQFFGPGTRLTVL.

The chain uses TRBV5-1 and TRBJ2-3. Per germline, CDR1 SGHRS and CDR2 YFSETQ. The CDR3 loop spans 15 amino acids. CDR3 protein: CASSLTSLGTDTQYF.

The rearrangement uses TRBV7-2 and TRBJ1-5; TCRdb outputs TRBD1, but without DNA this stays unchecked. Per germline, CDR1 SGHTA and CDR2 FQGNSA. The CDR3 runs 13 residues. The CDR3 protein is CASSRDRGKSQHF.

The V gene is TRBV4-1, the J gene TRBJ2-3; TCRdb calls TRBD1, which cannot be checked without DNA. In germline, CDR1 is MGHRA, CDR2 YSYEKL. This CDR3 contains 14 residues. This CDR3 is CASSPLGARDTQYF.

CDR3 loop: CSVVSTRAPDTQYF. The chain recombines TRBV29-1 with TRBJ2-3; TCRdb picks TRBD1, but there is no DNA to check that call. The CDR3 totals 14 residues. CDR1 and CDR2 (germline): SQVTM, ANQGSEA.

The chain is built from TRBV5-1 and TRBJ2-2; the D call of TRBD2 rests on TCRdb alone, since no DNA is present to check it. The CDR3 has 15 residues. Germline V gene data show CDR1 as SGHRS and CDR2 as YFSETQ. CDR3 loop: CASSSVAARGGELFF.

The CDR3 region is CATSVTRVLMGYTF. The V and J genes are TRBV15 and TRBJ1-2; TCRdb's D gene call, TRBD1, goes unchecked for lack of DNA. The CDR3 extends over 14 amino acids. Germline values: CDR1 LNHNV, CDR2 YYDKDF (reference sequence).

The chain couples TRBV6-5 to TRBJ2-4; TCRdb designates TRBD1, a call that cannot be tested without DNA. The CDR3 is 12 residues long. Germline assignment: CDR1 MNHEY and CDR2 SVGAGI. Here the CDR3 reads CASQTGENIQYF.

The chain uses TRBV7-9 and TRBJ2-1. Germline CDR1 SEHNR, CDR2 FQNEAQ (reference sequence). The CDR3 totals 13 residues. The CDR3 loop reads CASKILIGNEQFF.

This chain links TRBV10-3 with TRBJ2-3; TCRdb indicates TRBD2, and absent DNA this call remains unverified. This CDR3 spans 15 amino acids. Per germline, CDR1 ENHRY and CDR2 SYGVKD. The CDR3 here is CAISDGGTITDTQYF.

The chain employs TRBV27 and TRBJ2-7; TCRdb selects TRBD2, and the lack of DNA leaves this call unchecked. The CDR3 has 15 residues. The germline CDR1 and CDR2 sequences are MNHEY and SMNVEV (reference sequence). CDR3: CASSLQGGSFYEQYF.

This chain connects TRBV29-1 to TRBJ1-1. CDR3 length equals 14 residues. Germline V lookup: CDR1 SQVTM, CDR2 ANQGSEA. CDR3 loop: CSVEDHKVSTEAFF.